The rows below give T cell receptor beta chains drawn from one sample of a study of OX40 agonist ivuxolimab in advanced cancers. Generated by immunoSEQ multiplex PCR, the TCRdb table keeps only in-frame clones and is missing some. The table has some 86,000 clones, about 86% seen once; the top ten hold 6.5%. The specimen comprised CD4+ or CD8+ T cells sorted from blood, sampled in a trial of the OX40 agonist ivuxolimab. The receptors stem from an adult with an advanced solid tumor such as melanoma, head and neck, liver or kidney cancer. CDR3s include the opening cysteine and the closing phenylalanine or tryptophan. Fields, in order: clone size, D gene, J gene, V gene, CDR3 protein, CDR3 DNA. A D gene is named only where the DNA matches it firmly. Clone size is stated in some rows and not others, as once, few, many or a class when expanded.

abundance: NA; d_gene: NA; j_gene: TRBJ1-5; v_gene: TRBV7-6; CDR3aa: CASSLGSARGMVSRDQPQHF; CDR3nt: TGTGCCAGCAGCTTAGGATCGGCCAGGGGCATGGTTTCGCGCGATCAGCCCCAGCATTTT
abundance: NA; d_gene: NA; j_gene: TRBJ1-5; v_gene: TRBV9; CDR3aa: CASSVGDNYQPQHF; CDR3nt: TGTGCCAGCAGCGTTGGTGACAACTATCAGCCCCAGCATTTT
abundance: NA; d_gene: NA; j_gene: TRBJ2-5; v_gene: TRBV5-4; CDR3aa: CASSPGAQQETQYF; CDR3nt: TGTGCCAGCAGCCCTGGTGCACAACAAGAGACCCAGTACTTC
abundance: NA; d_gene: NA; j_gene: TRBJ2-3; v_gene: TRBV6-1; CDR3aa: CASGSARSSTDTQYF; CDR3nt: TGTGCCAGCGGGTCTGCCCGATCTAGCACAGATACGCAGTATTTT
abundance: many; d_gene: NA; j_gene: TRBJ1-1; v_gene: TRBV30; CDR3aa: CAWKRFTEAFF; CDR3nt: TGTGCCTGGAAAAGGTTCACTGAAGCTTTCTTT
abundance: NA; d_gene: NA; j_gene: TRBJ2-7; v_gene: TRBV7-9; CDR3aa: CASGDGLTYEQYF; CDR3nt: TGTGCCAGCGGTGACGGCCTTACCTACGAGCAGTACTTC
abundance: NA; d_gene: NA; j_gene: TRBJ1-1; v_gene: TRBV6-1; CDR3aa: CASSDDRYTEAFF; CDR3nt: TGTGCCAGCAGTGATGACAGATACACTGAAGCTTTCTTT
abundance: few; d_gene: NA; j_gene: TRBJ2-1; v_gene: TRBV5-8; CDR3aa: CASSLSGRAYNEQFF; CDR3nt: TGTGCCAGCAGCTTGTCTGGCAGGGCCTACAATGAGCAGTTCTTC
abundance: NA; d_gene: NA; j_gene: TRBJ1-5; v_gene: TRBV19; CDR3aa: CASSIHSQPQHF; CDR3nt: TGTGCCAGTAGTATCCATAGTCAGCCCCAGCATTTT
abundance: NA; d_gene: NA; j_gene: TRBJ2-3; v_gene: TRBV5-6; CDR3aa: CASAGTHTQYF; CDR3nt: TGTGCCAGCGCCGGTACGCATACGCAGTATTTT
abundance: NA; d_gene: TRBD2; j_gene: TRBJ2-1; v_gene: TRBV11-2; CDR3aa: CASSLVSGGYNEQFF; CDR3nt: TGTGCCAGCAGCTTAGTAAGCGGGGGGTACAATGAGCAGTTCTTC
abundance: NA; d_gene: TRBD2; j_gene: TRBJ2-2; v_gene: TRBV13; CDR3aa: CASSGLAGDLTGELFF; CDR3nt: TGTGCCAGCAGCGGACTAGCGGGGGATCTCACCGGAGAGCTGTTTTTT
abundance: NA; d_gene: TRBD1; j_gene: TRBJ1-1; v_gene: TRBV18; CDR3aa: CASSPPSQGGTEAFF; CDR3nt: TGTGCCAGCTCACCCCCCTCGCAGGGGGGGACTGAAGCTTTCTTT
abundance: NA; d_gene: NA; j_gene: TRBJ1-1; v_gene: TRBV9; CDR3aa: CASSVGTTFSDTEAFF; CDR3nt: TGTGCCAGCAGCGTAGGGACGACGTTTTCAGACACTGAAGCTTTCTTT
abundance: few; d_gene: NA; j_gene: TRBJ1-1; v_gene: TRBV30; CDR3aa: CAWSRDANTEAFF; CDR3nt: TGTGCCTGGTCCCGGGATGCGAACACTGAAGCTTTCTTT
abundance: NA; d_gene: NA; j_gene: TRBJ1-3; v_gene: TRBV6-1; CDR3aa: CASSEAVQLLSGNTIYF; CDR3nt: TGTGCCAGCAGTGAAGCGGTCCAGCTTCTCTCTGGAAACACCATATATTTT
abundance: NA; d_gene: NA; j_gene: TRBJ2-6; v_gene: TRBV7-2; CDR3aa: CASSISGANVLTF; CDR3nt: TGTGCCAGCAGCATCTCTGGGGCCAACGTCCTGACTTTC
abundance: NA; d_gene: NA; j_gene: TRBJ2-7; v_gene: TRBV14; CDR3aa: CASSLQTLSYEQYF; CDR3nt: TGTGCCAGCAGCCTACAGACTCTCTCCTACGAGCAGTACTTC
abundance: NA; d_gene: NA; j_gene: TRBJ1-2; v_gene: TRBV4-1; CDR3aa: CASSPREGDGYTF; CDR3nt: TGCGCCAGCAGCCCCCGGGAGGGAGATGGCTACACCTTC
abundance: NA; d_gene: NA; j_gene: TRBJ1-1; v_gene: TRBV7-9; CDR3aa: CASSLGAPTALRTEAFF; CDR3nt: TGTGCCAGCAGCTTAGGAGCCCCCACGGCCCTAAGAACTGAAGCTTTCTTT
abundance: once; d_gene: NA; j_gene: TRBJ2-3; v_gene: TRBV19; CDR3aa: CASSRGGDTQYF; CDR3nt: TGTGCCAGTAGTCGGGGTGGGGATACGCAGTATTTT
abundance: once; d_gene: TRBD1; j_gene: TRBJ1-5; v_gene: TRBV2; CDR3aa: CASSGTGWQPQHF; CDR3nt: TGTGCCAGCAGTGGGACAGGGTGGCAGCCCCAGCATTTT
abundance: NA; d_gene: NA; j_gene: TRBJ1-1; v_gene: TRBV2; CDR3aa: CASRPRRNTEAFF; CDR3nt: TGTGCCAGCAGGCCTAGGCGAAACACTGAAGCTTTCTTT
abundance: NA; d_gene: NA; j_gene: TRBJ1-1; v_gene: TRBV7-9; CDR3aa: CASSSYPKYTEAFF; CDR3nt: TGTGCCAGCAGTTCATACCCGAAGTACACTGAAGCTTTCTTT
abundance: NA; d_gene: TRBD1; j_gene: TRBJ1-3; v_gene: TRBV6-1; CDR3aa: CASSPIQGGGNTIYF; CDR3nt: TGTGCCAGCAGCCCCATCCAGGGGGGGGGAAACACCATATATTTT
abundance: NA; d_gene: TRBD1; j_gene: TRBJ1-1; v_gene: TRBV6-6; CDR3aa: CASSPDRVGTEAFF; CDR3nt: TGTGCCAGCAGTCCCGACAGGGTAGGCACTGAAGCTTTCTTT
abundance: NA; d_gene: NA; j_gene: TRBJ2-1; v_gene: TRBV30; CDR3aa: CAWSVIGDNEQFF; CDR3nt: TGTGCCTGGAGTGTAATAGGGGACAATGAGCAGTTCTTC
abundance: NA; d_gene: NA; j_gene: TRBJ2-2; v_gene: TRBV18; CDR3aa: CASSPGVGTGELFF; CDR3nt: TGTGCCAGCTCACCAGGAGTCGGGACCGGGGAGCTGTTTTTT
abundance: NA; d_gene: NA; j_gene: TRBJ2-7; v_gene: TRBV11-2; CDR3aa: CASTLHGTNYEQYF; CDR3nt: TGTGCCAGCACACTCCACGGGACAAACTACGAGCAGTACTTC